These 30 T cell receptor beta chains share one sample of origin, sequenced in a study of cytomegalovirus exposure and HLA in healthy donors. The PCR had 60 Vbeta and 13 Jbeta primers. Clones were sequenced by immunoSEQ multiplex PCR, and TCRdb holds only the in-frame ones, with some missing. The repertoire holds 210,000 or so clones, over 70% seen once, with less than 3.5% in the top ten. The sequenced sample was PBMCs. The receptor set was obtained from a woman aged 55-69 years in good health and CMV-seropositive.

The chain employs TRBV7-2 and TRBJ2-7, with 8 bases aligning to TRBD1. The length of the CDR3 is 14 residues. V was pared by 6 bases and J by 4 bases, with 8 bases of the junction left unmatched. The germline CDR1 and CDR2 sequences are SGHTA and FQGNSA. The CDR3: CASSIYQGAYEQYF. CDR3 nucleotides: TGTGCCAGCAGTATTTATCAGGGGGCGTACGAGCAGTACTTC.

The J gene is TRBJ2-5, the V gene TRBV6-1, with D maybe TRBD1 (5 bases). The CDR3 length is 15 residues. Per germline, CDR1 MNHNS and CDR2 SASEGT. Trimming pared 1 base from V and 0 bases from J, leaving 9 bases between. The CDR3 coding sequence is TGTGCCAGCAGTGAAGGGGGCCTATACCAAGAGACCCAGTACTTC. Its protein product is CASSEGGLYQETQYF.

The gene calls are TRBV18 and TRBJ2-1, with D unclear. Germline values: CDR1 KGHSH, CDR2 LQKENI. CDR3 length: 15 residues. The V gene lost 0 bases and the J gene lost 10 bases, with 16 bases spanning the gap. The CDR3 region is CASSPPPSGYREQFF. The DNA for the CDR3 is TGTGCCAGCTCACCACCGCCTAGTGGGTACCGGGAGCAGTTCTTC.

The chain joins TRBV30 to TRBJ1-1, with D possibly being TRBD1 (5 bases). The germline V and J ends were trimmed by 6 bases and 1 base, with 15 bases remaining between them. Per the germline V gene, CDR1 is GTSNPN and CDR2 is SVGIG (reference sequence). CDR3 length: 14 amino acids. For the CDR3, the DNA is TGTGCCTGCGGCAGGGAGGTTTGGAACACTGAAGCTTTCTTT. The encoded protein is CACGREVWNTEAFF.

The J gene is TRBJ1-1, the V gene TRBV5-4; 8 nucleotides align to TRBD1. In germline, CDR1 is SGHNT, CDR2 YYREEE (reference sequence). J lost 0 bases, V lost 6 bases, and 1 base had no gene match. The CDR3 is made up of 13 amino acids. This CDR3 is CASKQGVNTEAFF. CDR3 sequence (DNA): TGTGCCAGCAAACAGGGGGTGAACACTGAAGCTTTCTTT.

The J gene is TRBJ2-1, the V gene TRBV9, with 7 bases lining up with TRBD2. The germline V gene encodes CDR1 SGDLS and CDR2 YYNGEE. The CDR3 has 16 amino acids. Unmatched junction bases numbered 16, after V lost 4 bases and J lost 9 bases. Here the CDR3 DNA reads TGTGCCAGCAGCCTCCGATCGGATCCCTCGGGGGGTGAGCAGTTCTTC. It yields the protein CASSLRSDPSGGEQFF.

The chain joins TRBV5-1 to TRBJ2-1, with D uncertain. Germline V gene data show CDR1 as SGHRS and CDR2 as YFSETQ. The CDR3 length is 16 residues. Between the trimmed V and J ends, which lost 1 base and 0 bases, there was a span of 11 bases. The DNA of the CDR3 is TGCGCCAGCAGCTTGATTCGGAGCAGCTCCTACAATGAGCAGTTCTTC. Its protein product is CASSLIRSSSYNEQFF.

CDR3 amino acids: CASSEVTGHYGYTF. In DNA form, the CDR3 reads TGTGCCAGCAGTGAAGTCACGGGACATTATGGCTACACCTTC. V gene TRBV6-1 combines with J gene TRBJ1-2; the D gene is possibly TRBD1 (6 bases). The CDR3 extends over 14 amino acids. The V gene lost 1 base and the J gene lost 5 bases, with 11 bases spanning the gap. Germline assignment: CDR1 MNHNS and CDR2 SASEGT.

This clone was recorded once. The same CDR3 is also encoded by other DNA sequences in this sample. J is TRBJ2-7 and V is TRBV18, with TRBD1 matching 7 bases. Trimming at V came to 2 bases and at J to 5 bases, leaving 3 bases not matched to a gene. This CDR3 spans 13 amino acids. Germline V gene data show CDR1 as KGHSH and CDR2 as LQKENI. CDR3 in amino acids: CASSPRQGDEQYF. In DNA, the CDR3 is TGTGCCAGCTCACCAAGACAGGGTGACGAGCAGTACTTC.

This clone was detected a few times. The chain is built from TRBV10-3 and TRBJ2-2; D is uncertain. Trimming shortened V by 5 bases and J by 8 bases, and 9 bases separated the two germline ends. Germline V CDR1 and CDR2: ENHRY, SYGVKD. This CDR3 is 12 amino acids long. DNA for the CDR3: TGTGCCATCAGTTTAGTACAGGGGGAGCTGTTTTTT. It translates to CAISLVQGELFF.

This rearrangement joins TRBV19 to TRBJ2-2; possibly TRBD1 for D (5 bases). The V end was cut by 4 bases, the J end by 7 bases, with 13 bases between. Germline V gene data show CDR1 as LNHDA and CDR2 as SQIVND (reference sequence). The CDR3 covers 14 residues. The CDR3 DNA follows: TGTGCCAGTAGTAAAGGCAGGGTTCACGGGGAGCTGTTTTTT. It yields the protein CASSKGRVHGELFF.

This clone was seen more than once but under ten times. V is TRBV10-2 and J is TRBJ1-5; D call uncertain. The germline gives CDR1 WSHSY, CDR2 SAAADI. There are 14 residues in the CDR3. The V and J ends lost 5 bases and 3 bases respectively, with 11 bases between them. The CDR3 nucleotides are TGCGCCAGCAGTCGTTCAGTGGTCAATCAGCCCCAGCATTTT. This gives the protein CASSRSVVNQPQHF.

The chain combines TRBV7-2 with TRBJ2-3; no clear D gene. The CDR3 totals 12 residues. Deletions cut 7 bases from V and 6 bases from J, with 11 bases between. From germline, CDR1 is SGHTA and CDR2 FQGNSA. The CDR3 is CASTLMRDTQYF. Here the CDR3 DNA reads TGTGCCAGCACTTTGATGCGGGATACGCAGTATTTT.

This chain uses TRBV5-4 with TRBJ1-1; tentatively, D is TRBD1 (5 bases). The length of the CDR3 is 15 residues. V was shortened by 4 bases and J by 0 bases, with 13 bases between the two germline ends. Germline CDR1 reads SGHNT; CDR2 reads YYREEE (reference sequence). CDR3 nucleotides: TGTGCCAGCAGCATCCAGGGATCTGTGAACACTGAAGCTTTCTTT. Translation gives CASSIQGSVNTEAFF.

Turning to this clone: Within the sample, other DNA sequences also encode this same CDR3. The rearrangement joins TRBV5-1 to TRBJ2-5; 10 nucleotides agree with TRBD1. The CDR3 is 14 residues long. J lost 4 bases, V lost 3 bases, and 3 bases had no gene match. Germline V gene lookup returns CDR1 SGHRS and CDR2 YFSETQ. As DNA, the CDR3 is TGCGCCAGCAGCTCCGGACAGGGGGGAGAGACCCAGTACTTC. It is translated as CASSSGQGGETQYF.

The gene calls are TRBV19 and TRBJ1-1; TRBD1 matches at 9 bases. Unmatched junction bases numbered 0, after V lost 6 bases and J lost 4 bases. The CDR3 contains 12 residues. The germline V gene encodes CDR1 LNHDA and CDR2 SQIVND (reference sequence). The CDR3 bases are TGTGCCAGTAGGGACAGGGGCACTGAAGCTTTCTTT. Residues: CASRDRGTEAFF.

This clone appeared a single time. V gene TRBV10-3 combines with J gene TRBJ2-7, with TRBD1 matching 7 bases. The CDR3 runs 13 residues. CDR1 ENHRY and CDR2 SYGVKD come from the germline V gene. Losses at the gene ends were 11 bases for V and 2 bases for J; bases not matched to a gene: 9. The CDR3 region has the DNA TGTGCCTACCGAACGACAGGGACCTACGAGCAGTACTTC. Its protein is CAYRTTGTYEQYF.

This clone was recorded once. V gene TRBV2 combines with J gene TRBJ2-3, with TRBD2 matching over 7 bases. The CDR3 contains 17 residues. Germline V lookup: CDR1 SNHLY, CDR2 FYNNEI. V lost 7 bases to trimming and J lost 6 bases; unmatched junction nucleotides: 19. The CDR3: CASNGGMGKRDWDTQYF. The DNA of the CDR3 is TGTGCCAGCAATGGGGGTATGGGAAAGCGGGACTGGGATACGCAGTATTTT.

A few counts support this clone. The chain carries TRBV19 and TRBJ1-5; no clear D. Trimming left V 5 bases short and J 5 bases short, with 10 bases between. The CDR3 has 13 amino acids. Germline V gene lookup returns CDR1 LNHDA and CDR2 SQIVND (reference sequence). The CDR3 sequence: CASSVRRDQPQHF. In DNA, the CDR3 is TGTGCCAGTAGTGTCAGGCGTGATCAGCCCCAGCATTTT.

The CDR3 loop is CAWSVGGDIQYF. The CDR3 DNA is TGTGCCTGGAGTGTGGGCGGGGACATTCAGTACTTC. The chain links TRBV30 to TRBJ2-4, with a possible D match to TRBD2 (6 bases). The V end lost 0 bases, the J end lost 8 bases, and 8 bases lay between the germline ends. The CDR3 runs to 12 residues. Germline V CDR1 and CDR2: GTSNPN, SVGIG (reference sequence). The whole variable domain, filled in from reference TRBV30 and TRBJ2-4, reads SQTIHQWPATLVQPVGSPLSLECTVEGTSNPNLYWYRQAAGRGLQLLFYSVGIGQISSEVPQNLSASRPQDRQFILSSKKLLLSDSGFYLCAWSVGGDIQYFGAGTRLSVL.

The rearrangement uses TRBV27 and TRBJ1-2; the D is unclear. The germline CDR1 and CDR2 sequences are MNHEY and SMNVEV (reference sequence). V gave up 6 bases and J gave up 2 bases, with 10 bases separating them. The CDR3 is 13 amino acids. The CDR3, as DNA: TGTGCCAGCAGCCCAAGAGGGAACTATGGCTACACCTTC. This codes for CASSPRGNYGYTF.

The V gene is TRBV2, the J gene TRBJ2-7, with TRBD1 matching 9 bases. The CDR3 contains 15 residues. With V trimmed by 4 bases and J by 3 bases, 7 bases remained unmatched. CDR1 SNHLY and CDR2 FYNNEI come from the germline V gene. CDR3 residues: CASSGRSTGGYEQYF. The CDR3 bases are TGTGCCAGCAGTGGACGGTCGACAGGGGGCTACGAGCAGTACTTC.

This rearrangement joins TRBV29-1 to TRBJ2-1; D possibly corresponds to TRBD1 (6 bases). Per germline, CDR1 SQVTM and CDR2 ANQGSEA. The CDR3 covers 16 residues. The germline V and J ends were trimmed by 7 bases and 4 bases, with 23 bases remaining between them. CDR3 coding DNA: TGCAGCGCTCCCAGGGGAACAGGCCAACATTACAATGAGCAGTTCTTC. Amino acid sequence: CSAPRGTGQHYNEQFF.

The chain combines TRBV10-1 with TRBJ2-2; 12 nucleotides agree with TRBD1. Germline trimming cut 3 bases from V and 5 bases from J; bases unmatched to any gene: 4. The CDR3 has 16 amino acids. CDR1 is WNHNN and CDR2 is SYGVQD in the germline V gene (reference sequence). Written as DNA, the CDR3 is TGCGCCAGCAGTGAATGGGACAGGGGGCGAACCGGGGAGCTGTTTTTT. Residues: CASSEWDRGRTGELFF.

J is TRBJ2-3 and V is TRBV7-2, with 13 bases identical to TRBD2. From germline, CDR1 is SGHTA and CDR2 FQGNSA. Losses at the gene ends were 5 bases for V and 5 bases for J; bases not matched to a gene: 7. The CDR3 consists of 16 residues. This CDR3 reads CASSLELAGGQDTQYF. The CDR3 DNA sequence: TGTGCCAGCAGCCTTGAACTAGCGGGGGGGCAAGATACGCAGTATTTT.

This chain connects TRBV9 to TRBJ2-3; TRBD2 matches at 9 bases. The germline V gene has CDR1 SGDLS and CDR2 YYNGEE. Unmatched junction bases numbered 5, after V lost 0 bases and J lost 0 bases. CDR3 length: 17 residues. CDR3: CASSVALAGRSTDTQYF. The CDR3 DNA reads TGTGCCAGCAGCGTAGCCCTAGCGGGAAGGAGCACAGATACGCAGTATTTT.

The table lists this clone with a count of one. The chain carries TRBV7-9 and TRBJ2-5; TRBD1 matches 10 bases. V gave up 6 bases and J gave up 3 bases; unmatched junction bases: 4. This CDR3 has 14 residues. The V gene's germline CDR1 is SEHNR and CDR2 FQNEAQ (reference sequence). The CDR3 sequence is CASRRGQGEETQYF. As DNA, the CDR3 is TGTGCCAGCAGACGAGGACAGGGGGAAGAGACCCAGTACTTC.

Here the CDR3 reads CASSPARQFNQPQHF. The CDR3 DNA reads as TGTGCCAGCAGCCCCGCCCGACAGTTTAATCAGCCCCAGCATTTT. The chain employs TRBV7-2 and TRBJ1-5, with D maybe TRBD1 (5 bases). Trimming took off 5 bases at V and 4 bases at J, with 15 bases between the two ends. CDR1 SGHTA and CDR2 FQGNSA come from the germline V gene. CDR3 length equals 15 residues.

The V gene is TRBV7-2, the J gene TRBJ2-7; 9 bases are shared with TRBD2. CDR1 is SGHTA and CDR2 is FQGNSA in the germline V gene. CDR3 length: 14 amino acids. J gave up 2 bases and V 8 bases, and 7 bases lay outside the gene matches. Here the CDR3 DNA reads TGTGCCAGCGGCGGGACTAGCAATACCTACGAGCAGTACTTC. It encodes CASGGTSNTYEQYF.

This clone was seen a handful of times. The chain is built from TRBV29-1 and TRBJ1-1; maybe TRBD1 (6 bases). Germline CDR1 reads SQVTM; CDR2 reads ANQGSEA. The CDR3 sequence is 13 residues long. Trimming pared 5 bases from V and 1 base from J, leaving 11 bases between. CDR3 coding DNA: TGCAGCGTTCGTCCCAGGGGGAACACTGAAGCTTTCTTT. This sequence encodes CSVRPRGNTEAFF.